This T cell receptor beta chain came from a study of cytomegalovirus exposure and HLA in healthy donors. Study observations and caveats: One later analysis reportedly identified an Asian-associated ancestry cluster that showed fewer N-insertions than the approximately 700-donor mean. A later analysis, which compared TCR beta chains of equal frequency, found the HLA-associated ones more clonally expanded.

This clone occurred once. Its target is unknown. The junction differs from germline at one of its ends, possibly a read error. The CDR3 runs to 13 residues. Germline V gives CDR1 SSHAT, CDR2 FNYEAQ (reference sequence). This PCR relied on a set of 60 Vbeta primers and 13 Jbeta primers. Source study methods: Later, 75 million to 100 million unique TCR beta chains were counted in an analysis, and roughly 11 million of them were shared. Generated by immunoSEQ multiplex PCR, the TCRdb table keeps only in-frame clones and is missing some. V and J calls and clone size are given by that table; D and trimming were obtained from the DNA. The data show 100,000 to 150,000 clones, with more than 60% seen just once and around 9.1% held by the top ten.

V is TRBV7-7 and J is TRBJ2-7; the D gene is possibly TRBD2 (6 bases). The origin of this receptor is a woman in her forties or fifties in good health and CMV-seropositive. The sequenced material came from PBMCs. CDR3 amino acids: CASSPGGSAEQYF. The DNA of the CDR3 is TGTGCTAGCAGCCCAGGAGGGTCGGCTGAGCAGTACTTC.